This record concerns one TCR beta chain sequence. TCRdb's table, derived via immunoSEQ multiplex PCR, lists solely in-frame clones and lacks some. The table has some 200,000 clones, around four fifths seen once. This entry comes from a study of blood T cell repertoires in COVID-19. Background on the study: T cells, B-cell-depleted T cells, or PBMCs provided the cDNA or gDNA that served as material.

The CDR3 has 14 residues. V was trimmed by 1 base and J by 5 bases, leaving 12 bases between them. Germline V gene data show CDR1 as MNHEY and CDR2 as SMNVEV (reference sequence). Material for sequencing was peripheral blood. The J gene is TRBJ2-7, the V gene TRBV27; D is perhaps TRBD1 (5 bases). The source is a woman between 40 and 55 years old with acute or convalescent COVID-19. This CDR3 reads CASSLWQGTDEQYF. The CDR3 DNA reads TGTGCCAGCAGTTTATGGCAGGGAACCGACGAGCAGTACTTC.